This T cell receptor beta chain was sequenced during a study of naive and memory T cell subsets. Study-wide results and caveats: Especially in CD8 cells, naive repertoires contained a few larger clonotypes, possibly CD45RA-re-expressing memory cells. A clonotype means one alpha or beta sequence, not an alpha/beta pair. There was no ground truth to check naive and memory subset results.

This clonotype was seen only a few times. Its antigen is not known. An equimolar mix of two oligonucleotides served as the beta constant-region primer for TRBC1 and TRBC2. Four rounds of PCR amplified the ligated cDNA using nested alpha and beta constant-region primers plus SP2. From the UMI-ligation and nested PCR reads, TCRdb called clonotypes with MiXCR, one entry per CDR3 protein. The data show some 82,000 distinct CDR3 sequences, roughly 10% seen once. Four subsets defined by CD45RA and CD27 were sorted after CD3, CD4, CD8 and live/dead staining. The CDR3 spans 14 residues. The ends lost 6 bases at V and 3 bases at J; junction bases unmatched: 9. From germline, CDR1 is DFQATT and CDR2 SNEGSKA (reference sequence).

This chain uses TRBV20-1 with TRBJ1-1; 8 bases line up with TRBD1. This TCR derives from a human donor in good health. Material: naive CD4+ T cells from blood. In nucleotides, the CDR3 is TGCAGTGCGAACAGGGGGAGAATGGACACTGAAGCTTTCTTT. This encodes CSANRGRMDTEAFF.